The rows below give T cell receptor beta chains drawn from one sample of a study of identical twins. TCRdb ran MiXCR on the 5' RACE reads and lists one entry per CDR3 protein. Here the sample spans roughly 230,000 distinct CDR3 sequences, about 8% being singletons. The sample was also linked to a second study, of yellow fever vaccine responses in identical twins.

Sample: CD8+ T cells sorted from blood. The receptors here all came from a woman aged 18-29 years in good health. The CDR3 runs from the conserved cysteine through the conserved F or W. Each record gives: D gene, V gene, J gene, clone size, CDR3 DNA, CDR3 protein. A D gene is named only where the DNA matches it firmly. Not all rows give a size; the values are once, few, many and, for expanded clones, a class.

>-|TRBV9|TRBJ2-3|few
TGTGCCAGCAGCGTATTGCCGGTAGAAAACACAGATACGCAGTATTTT
CASSVLPVENTDTQYF
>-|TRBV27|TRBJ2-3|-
TGTGCCAGCAGCCGGTCAGATACGCAGTATTTT
CASSRSDTQYF
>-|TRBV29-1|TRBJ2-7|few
TGCAGCGTTGTTGGATTCGAGAGCTCCTACGAGCAGTACTTC
CSVVGFESSYEQYF
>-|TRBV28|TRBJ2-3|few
TGTGCCAGCAGTTTGGCCTTGGGCTTGGGGCAGTATTTT
CASSLALGLGQYF
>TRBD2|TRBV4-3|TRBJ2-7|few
TGCGCCAGCAGCCAAGATCGGGGGGACCCTGTCGAGCAGTACTTC
CASSQDRGDPVEQYF
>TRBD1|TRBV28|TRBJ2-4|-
TGTGCCAGCGAACTCGACAGGGTCAAAAACATTCAGTACTTC
CASELDRVKNIQYF
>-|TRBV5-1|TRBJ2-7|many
TGCGCCAGCAGCTTGCAAGGAGGGAGCTACGAGCAGTACTTC
CASSLQGGSYEQYF
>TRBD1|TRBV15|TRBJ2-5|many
TGTGCCACCAGCAGATTTCCGGGGGACAGGTCCCAAGAGACCCAGTACTTC
CATSRFPGDRSQETQYF
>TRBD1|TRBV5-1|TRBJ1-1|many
TGCGCCAGCAGCTTGGGGACAGGGGGCGACACTGAAGCTTTCTTT
CASSLGTGGDTEAFF
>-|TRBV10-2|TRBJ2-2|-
TGCGCCAGCAGTGGCACTAGCAGATCCGGGGAGCTGTTTTTT
CASSGTSRSGELFF
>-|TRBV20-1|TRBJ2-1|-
TGCAGTGCTAGGAGGAGAAATACACCCGAGCAGTTCTTC
CSARRRNTPEQFF
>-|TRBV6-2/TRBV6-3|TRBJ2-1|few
TGTGCCAGCAGTTACGGAGGGTTTGAGCAGTTCTTC
CASSYGGFEQFF
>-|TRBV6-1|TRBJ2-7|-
TGTGCCACCAAAGCCAACTGGGGCTCCTACGAGCAGTACTTC
CATKANWGSYEQYF
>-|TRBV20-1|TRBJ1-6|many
TGCGGTAAAAGGCCTTTAAATAATTCACCCCTCCACTTT
CGKRPLNNSPLHF
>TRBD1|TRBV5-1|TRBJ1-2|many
TGCGCCAGCAGCGGGGACAGGGACTATGGCTACACCTTC
CASSGDRDYGYTF
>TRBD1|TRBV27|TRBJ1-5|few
TGTGCCAGCAGTTCTACAGGGGGCCATCAGCCCCAGCATTTT
CASSSTGGHQPQHF
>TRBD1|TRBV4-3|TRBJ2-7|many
TGCGCCAGCAGCCAAGATCGGGCAGGGGGCGACGAGCAGTACTTC
CASSQDRAGGDEQYF
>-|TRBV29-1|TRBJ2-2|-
TGCAGCGTGAGGGGAGGTGGGGCGAACACCGGGGAGCTGTTTTTT
CSVRGGGANTGELFF
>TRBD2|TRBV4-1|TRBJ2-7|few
TGCGCCAGCAGCCAAGGCTGGACTAGCGGGACCCTATCCTACGAGCAGTACTTC
CASSQGWTSGTLSYEQYF
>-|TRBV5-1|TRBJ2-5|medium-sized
TGCGCCAGCAGCTTGGATTCTGGGGGCGATTCGCAAGAGACCCAGTACTTC
CASSLDSGGDSQETQYF
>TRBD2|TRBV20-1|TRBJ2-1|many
TGCAGTGCTAGAGATCCAGCGGGGTTGCATGAGCAGTTCTTC
CSARDPAGLHEQFF
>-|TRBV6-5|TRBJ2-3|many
TGTGCCAGCAGTTCGGGGGAACACACAGATACGCAGTATTTT
CASSSGEHTDTQYF
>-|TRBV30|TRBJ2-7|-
TGTGCCTGTGACTCAAGCTCCTACGAGCAGTACTTC
CACDSSSYEQYF
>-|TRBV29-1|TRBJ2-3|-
TGCAGCGTTGAAGTGATGGGTGGGTACACAGATACGCAGTATTTT
CSVEVMGGYTDTQYF
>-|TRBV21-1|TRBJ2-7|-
TGTGCCAGCAGGAGGGGGGTGGACAGGGTATCCTACGAGCAGTACTTC
CASRRGVDRVSYEQYF
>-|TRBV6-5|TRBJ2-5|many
TGTGCCAGCAGTAACCGGGACACAGGACAAGAGACCCAGTACTTC
CASSNRDTGQETQYF
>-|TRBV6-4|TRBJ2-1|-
TGTGCCAGCAGCCCCGGGGTCGGCTCCTACAATGAGCAGTTCTTC
CASSPGVGSYNEQFF
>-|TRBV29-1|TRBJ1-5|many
TGCAGCGGCGCAGACAGTTCCAATCAGCCCCAGCATTTT
CSGADSSNQPQHF
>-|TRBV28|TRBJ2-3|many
TGTGCCAGCAGCACGAGGGCAGACATTACAGATACGCAGTATTTT
CASSTRADITDTQYF
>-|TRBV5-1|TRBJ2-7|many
TGCGCCAGCAGTTGGGGGTCGTATCGGGGGCCCTTTCCCTACGAGCAGTACTTC
CASSWGSYRGPFPYEQYF
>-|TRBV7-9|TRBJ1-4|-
TGTGCCAGCAGTGGAGAGATCGGAGTGGGTTTTGAAAAACTGTTTTTT
CASSGEIGVGFEKLFF
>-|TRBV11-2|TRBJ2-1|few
TGTGCCAGCAGCTTAGTGGGTAGAGGGTTACAGCAGTTCTTC
CASSLVGRGLQQFF
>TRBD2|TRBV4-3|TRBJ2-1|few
TGCGCCAGCAGCCAAGCTAGCGGGGGTCTTATGGGGCAGTTCTTC
CASSQASGGLMGQFF
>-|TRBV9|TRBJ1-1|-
TGTGCCAGCAGCGTAGATTGGATTTCTGAAGCTTTCTTT
CASSVDWISEAFF
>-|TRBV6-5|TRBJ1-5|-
TGTGCCAGCACCCCACACGGAGGACGGCCCCAGCATTTT
CASTPHGGRPQHF
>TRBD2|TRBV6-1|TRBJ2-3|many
TGTGCCACCGTAGCCCAAGGACTAGCGGGAACCGATACGCAGTATTTT
CATVAQGLAGTDTQYF
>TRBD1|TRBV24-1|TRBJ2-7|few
TGTGCCACCATTACCGGACAGGGCACCACCTACGAGCAGTACTTC
CATITGQGTTYEQYF
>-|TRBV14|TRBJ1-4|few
TGTGCCAGCAGCCAAGGAAAGAGAACTAATGAAAAACTGTTTTTT
CASSQGKRTNEKLFF
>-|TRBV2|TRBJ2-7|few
TGTGCCAGCAGTGATGAGGCATACGAGCAGTACTTC
CASSDEAYEQYF
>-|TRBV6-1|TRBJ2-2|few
TGTGCCAGCGCTCAGGGAAACACCGGGGAGCTGTTTTTT
CASAQGNTGELFF
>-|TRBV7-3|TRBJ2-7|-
TGTGCCAGCAGCTTAATAGGAGGTCAGGACGAGCAGTACTTC
CASSLIGGQDEQYF
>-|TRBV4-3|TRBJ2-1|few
TGCGCCAGCAGCCAAGATGAGGCAGGGGACTCGGGTGAGCAGTTCTTC
CASSQDEAGDSGEQFF
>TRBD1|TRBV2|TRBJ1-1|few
TGTGCCAGCAGTGGACAGGGGGCGCCCCGGGCTTTCTTT
CASSGQGAPRAFF
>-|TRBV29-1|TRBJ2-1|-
TGCAGCGCGTATCCTACAGGTCACTCCTACAATGAGCAGTTCTTC
CSAYPTGHSYNEQFF